This T cell receptor beta chain was captured by sequencing in a study of cytomegalovirus exposure and HLA in healthy donors. Trimming shortened V by 4 bases and J by 7 bases, and 10 bases separated the two germline ends. The CDR3 extends over 12 amino acids. In germline, CDR1 is SGHNT, CDR2 YENEEA. The PCR contained 60 Vbeta and 13 Jbeta primers. Repertoires were generated with immunoSEQ multiplex PCR, while TCRdb's copy carries only in-frame clones and drops some. This sample contains roughly 62,000 clones. The rearrangement links TRBV11-3 to TRBJ1-2; D is unresolved. Sequenced material: PBMCs. This TCR was recovered from a young woman in good health and CMV-seronegative. The CDR3 spells CASSSQRVGYTF. CDR3 sequence (DNA): TGTGCCAGCAGCTCCCAGAGGGTTGGCTACACCTTC.